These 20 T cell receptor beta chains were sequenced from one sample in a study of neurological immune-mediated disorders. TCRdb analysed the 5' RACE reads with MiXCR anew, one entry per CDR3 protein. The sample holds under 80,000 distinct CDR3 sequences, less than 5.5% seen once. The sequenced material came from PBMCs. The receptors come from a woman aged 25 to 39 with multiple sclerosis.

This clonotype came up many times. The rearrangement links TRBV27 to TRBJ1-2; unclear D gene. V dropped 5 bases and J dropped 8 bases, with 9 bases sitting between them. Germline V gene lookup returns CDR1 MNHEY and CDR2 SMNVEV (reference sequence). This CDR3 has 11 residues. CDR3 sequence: CASSASRGYTF. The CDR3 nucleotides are TGTGCCAGCAGTGCCAGCAGGGGCTACACCTTC.

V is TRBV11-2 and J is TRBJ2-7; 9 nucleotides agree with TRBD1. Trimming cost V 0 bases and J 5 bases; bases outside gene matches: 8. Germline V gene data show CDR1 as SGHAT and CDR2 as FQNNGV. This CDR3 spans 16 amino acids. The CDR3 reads CASSLEGDRDVHEQYF. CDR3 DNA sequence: TGTGCCAGCAGCTTAGAAGGGGACAGGGACGTCCACGAGCAGTACTTC.

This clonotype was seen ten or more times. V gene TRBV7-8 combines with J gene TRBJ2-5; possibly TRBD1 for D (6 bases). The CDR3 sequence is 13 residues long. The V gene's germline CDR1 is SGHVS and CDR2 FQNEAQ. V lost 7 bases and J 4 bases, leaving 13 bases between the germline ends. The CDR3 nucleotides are TGTGCCAGCACCAGGGGTGCTGGAGAGACCCAGTACTTC. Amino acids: CASTRGAGETQYF.

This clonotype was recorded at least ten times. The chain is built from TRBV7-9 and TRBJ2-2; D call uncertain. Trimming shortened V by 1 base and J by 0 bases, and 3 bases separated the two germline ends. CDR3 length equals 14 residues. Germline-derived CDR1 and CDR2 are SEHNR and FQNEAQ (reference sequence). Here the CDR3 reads CASSLGSNTGELFF. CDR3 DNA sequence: TGTGCCAGCAGCTTAGGATCGAACACCGGGGAGCTGTTTTTT.

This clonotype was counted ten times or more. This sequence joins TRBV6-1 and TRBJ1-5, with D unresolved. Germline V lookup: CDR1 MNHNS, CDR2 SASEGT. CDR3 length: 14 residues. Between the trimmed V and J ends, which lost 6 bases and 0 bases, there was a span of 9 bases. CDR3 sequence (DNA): TGTGCCAGCAGCCTGGACGTTAGCAATCAGCCCCAGCATTTT. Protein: CASSLDVSNQPQHF.

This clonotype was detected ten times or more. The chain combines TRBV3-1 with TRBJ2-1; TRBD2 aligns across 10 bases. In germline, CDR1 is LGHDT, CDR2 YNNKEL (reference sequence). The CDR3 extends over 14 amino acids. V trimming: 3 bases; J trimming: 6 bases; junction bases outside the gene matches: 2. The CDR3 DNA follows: TGTGCCAGCAGCCACAGCGGGGGGGCCAATGAGCAGTTCTTC. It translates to CASSHSGGANEQFF.

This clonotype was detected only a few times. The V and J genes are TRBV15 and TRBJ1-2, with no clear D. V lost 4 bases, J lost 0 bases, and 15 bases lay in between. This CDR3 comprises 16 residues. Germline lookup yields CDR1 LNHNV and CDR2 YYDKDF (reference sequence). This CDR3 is CATSIYSVRTNYGYTF. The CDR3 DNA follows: TGTGCCACCAGCATATATTCCGTCAGAACTAACTATGGCTACACCTTC.

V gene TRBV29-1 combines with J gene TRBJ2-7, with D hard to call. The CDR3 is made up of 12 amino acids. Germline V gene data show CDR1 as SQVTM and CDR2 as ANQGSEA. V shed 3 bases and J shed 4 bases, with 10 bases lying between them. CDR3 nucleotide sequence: TGCAGCGTTGATCCAGAAGGGTACGAGCAGTACTTC. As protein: CSVDPEGYEQYF.

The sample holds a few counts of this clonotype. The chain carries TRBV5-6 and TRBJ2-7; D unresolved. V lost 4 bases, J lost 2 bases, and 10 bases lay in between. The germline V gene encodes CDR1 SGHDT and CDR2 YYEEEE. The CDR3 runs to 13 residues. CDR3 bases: TGTGCCAGCAGCAGGTCGCCCACCTACGAGCAGTACTTC. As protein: CASSRSPTYEQYF.

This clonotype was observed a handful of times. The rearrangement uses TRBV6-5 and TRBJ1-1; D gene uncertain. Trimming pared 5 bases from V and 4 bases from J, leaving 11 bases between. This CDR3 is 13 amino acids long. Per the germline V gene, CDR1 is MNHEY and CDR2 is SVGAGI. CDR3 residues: CASSPNLSTEAFF. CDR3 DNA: TGTGCCAGCAGTCCTAACTTGAGCACTGAAGCTTTCTTT.

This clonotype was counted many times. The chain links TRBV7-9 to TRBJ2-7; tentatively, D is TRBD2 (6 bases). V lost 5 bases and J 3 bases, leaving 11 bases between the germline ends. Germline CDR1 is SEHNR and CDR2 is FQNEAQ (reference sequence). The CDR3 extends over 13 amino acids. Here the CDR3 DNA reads TGTGCCAGCAGCCCTAGCGTGATCTACGAGCAGTACTTC. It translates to CASSPSVIYEQYF.

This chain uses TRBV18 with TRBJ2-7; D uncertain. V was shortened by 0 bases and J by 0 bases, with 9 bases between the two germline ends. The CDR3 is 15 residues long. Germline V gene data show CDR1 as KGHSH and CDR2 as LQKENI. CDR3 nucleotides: TGTGCCAGCTCACCACCGAGCGTCAGCTCCTACGAGCAGTACTTC. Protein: CASSPPSVSSYEQYF.

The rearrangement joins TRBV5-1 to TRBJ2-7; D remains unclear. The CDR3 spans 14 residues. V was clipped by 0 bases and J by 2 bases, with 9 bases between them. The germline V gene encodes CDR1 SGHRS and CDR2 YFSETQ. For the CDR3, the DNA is TGCGCCAGCAGCTTGGGACGGATACCCTACGAGCAGTACTTC. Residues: CASSLGRIPYEQYF.

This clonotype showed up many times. DNA of the CDR3: TGTGCCAGCAGCTCCCAGGGGCGGGGGGCCGGGGAGCTGTTTTTT. It yields the protein CASSSQGRGAGELFF. The chain employs TRBV7-3 and TRBJ2-2, with 8 bases fitting TRBD2. V trimming: 4 bases; J trimming: 6 bases; junction bases outside the gene matches: 7. The CDR3 has 15 amino acids. In germline, CDR1 is SGHTA, CDR2 FQGTGA.

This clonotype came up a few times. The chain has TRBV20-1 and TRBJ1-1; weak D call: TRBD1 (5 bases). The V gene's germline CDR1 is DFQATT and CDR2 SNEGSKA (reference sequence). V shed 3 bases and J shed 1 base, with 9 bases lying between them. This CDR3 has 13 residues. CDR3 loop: CSASYGGNTEAFF. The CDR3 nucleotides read TGCAGTGCTAGTTACGGGGGGAACACTGAAGCTTTCTTT.

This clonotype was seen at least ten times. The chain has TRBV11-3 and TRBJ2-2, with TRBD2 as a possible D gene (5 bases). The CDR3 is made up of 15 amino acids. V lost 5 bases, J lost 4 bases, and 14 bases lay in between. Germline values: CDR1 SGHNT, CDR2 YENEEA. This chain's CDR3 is CASSLGISSTGELFF. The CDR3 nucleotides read TGTGCCAGCAGCCTCGGGATCAGCTCCACCGGGGAGCTGTTTTTT.

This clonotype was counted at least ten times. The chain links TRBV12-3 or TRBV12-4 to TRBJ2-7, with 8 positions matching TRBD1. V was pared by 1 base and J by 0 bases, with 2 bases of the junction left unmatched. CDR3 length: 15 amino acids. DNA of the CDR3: TGTGCCAGCAGTTTAGTCAGGGGGCGCTCCTACGAGCAGTACTTC. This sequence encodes CASSLVRGRSYEQYF.

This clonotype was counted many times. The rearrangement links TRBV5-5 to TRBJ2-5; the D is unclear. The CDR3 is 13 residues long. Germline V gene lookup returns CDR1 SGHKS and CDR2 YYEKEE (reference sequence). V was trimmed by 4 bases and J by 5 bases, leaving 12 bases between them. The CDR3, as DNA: TGTGCCAGCAGCCCGGGCCCAAGCGAGACCCAGTACTTC. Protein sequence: CASSPGPSETQYF.

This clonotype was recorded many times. The CDR3 spells CASSLLGQNEPGELFF. In DNA, the CDR3 is TGCGCCAGCAGCTTGTTGGGACAGAACGAACCCGGGGAGCTGTTTTTT. The chain employs TRBV5-1 and TRBJ2-2; TRBD1 matches 7 bases. CDR3 size: 16 residues. The V gene end was trimmed by 1 base and the J gene end by 6 bases; junction bases not matched to a gene: 9. Germline lookup yields CDR1 SGHRS and CDR2 YFSETQ.

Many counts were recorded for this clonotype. CDR3 sequence reads: CASSPQGLNYGYTF. CDR3 DNA sequence: TGTGCCAGCAGCCCCCAGGGGCTAAACTATGGCTACACCTTC. The rearrangement uses TRBV7-2 and TRBJ1-2, with a possible D match to TRBD1 (6 bases). This CDR3 is built from 14 residues. Germline V CDR1 and CDR2: SGHTA, FQGNSA. V was shortened by 5 bases and J by 2 bases, with 12 bases between the two germline ends. The whole variable domain, filled in from reference TRBV7-2 and TRBJ1-2, reads GAGVSQSPSNKVTEKGKDVELRCDPISGHTALYWYRQSLGQGLEFLIYFQGNSAPDKSGLPSDRFSAERTGGSVSTLTIQRTQQEDSAVYLCASSPQGLNYGYTFGSGTRLTVV.